The next 11 T cell receptor beta chains were all read from a single sample in a study of CD8 T cells in ankylosing spondylitis. TCRdb passed the 5' RACE reads through MiXCR, listing each CDR3 protein once. The sample includes approximately 290,000 distinct CDR3 sequences, less than 25% of them seen just once. The sequenced sample was blood, either unsorted or a sorted T cell fraction (not recorded which). The receptors shown here come from a female donor with ankylosing spondylitis or in good health (not recorded which).

This sequence joins TRBV6-6 and TRBJ2-7, with D tentatively TRBD1 (5 bases). The CDR3 covers 13 residues. Germline lookup yields CDR1 MNHNY and CDR2 SVGAGI (reference sequence). The V end was cut by 6 bases, the J end by 7 bases, with 16 bases between. CDR3 in DNA: TGTGCCAGCAGCACCCGATGGGGCTTGGAGCAGTACTTC. Translation: CASSTRWGLEQYF.

The V call is TRBV20-1, the J call TRBJ1-1; D unresolved. V gave up 8 bases and J gave up 3 bases, with 19 bases separating them. The CDR3 contains 14 residues. Per germline, CDR1 DFQATT and CDR2 SNEGSKA (reference sequence). The CDR3 sequence is CSSPENRRHTEAFF. The CDR3 DNA reads TGCAGTTCACCTGAGAACCGGAGACACACTGAAGCTTTCTTT.

This clonotype was observed a few times. The chain joins TRBV2 to TRBJ2-1, with a possible D match to TRBD2 (6 bases). The CDR3 spans 15 residues. CDR1 and CDR2 (germline): SNHLY, FYNNEI. Deletions cut 8 bases from V and 6 bases from J, with 20 bases between. Here the CDR3 reads CASHPPGLRLNEQFF. The CDR3 DNA sequence: TGTGCCAGCCACCCTCCGGGACTGCGCCTCAATGAGCAGTTCTTC.

Ten or more counts support this clonotype. The genes are TRBV29-1 and TRBJ2-3; possibly TRBD1 for D (5 bases). CDR3 length equals 13 residues. Trimming pared 5 bases from V and 1 base from J, leaving 10 bases between. Germline CDR1 reads SQVTM; CDR2 reads ANQGSEA. The CDR3 loop reads CSVWTTGTDTQYF. The CDR3 nucleotides read TGCAGCGTTTGGACAACCGGCACAGATACGCAGTATTTT.

CDR3 nucleotide sequence: TGCAGTGCGACGCCCAGCGGCTATCAGCCCCAGCATTTT. Translated: CSATPSGYQPQHF. This rearrangement joins TRBV20-1 to TRBJ1-5; D unresolved. This CDR3 is 13 amino acids long. The ends were cut back, 6 bases at V and 5 bases at J, with 14 bases in the middle. Looked up from germline, CDR1 is DFQATT and CDR2 is SNEGSKA (reference sequence).

This clonotype was found a few times. This chain links TRBV20-1 with TRBJ2-7; D is perhaps TRBD1 (5 bases). In germline, CDR1 is DFQATT, CDR2 SNEGSKA (reference sequence). The CDR3 is 15 amino acids. V was clipped by 4 bases and J by 3 bases, with 19 bases between them. In DNA form, the CDR3 reads TGCAGTGCTACTAAGGGGCCGCAGGGTGTCTACGAGCAGTACTTC. This translates into CSATKGPQGVYEQYF.

This clonotype appeared many times. The V call is TRBV18, the J call TRBJ1-1; D is unclear. The CDR3 loop spans 12 amino acids. V was clipped by 4 bases and J by 0 bases, with 3 bases between them. CDR1 is KGHSH and CDR2 is LQKENI in the germline V gene. This CDR3 reads CASSRVNTEAFF. CDR3 coding DNA: TGTGCCAGCTCACGGGTGAACACTGAAGCTTTCTTT.

The rearrangement links TRBV10-3 to TRBJ2-5; D call uncertain. This CDR3 comprises 12 residues. Trimming pared 6 bases from V and 7 bases from J, leaving 12 bases between. The germline gives CDR1 ENHRY, CDR2 SYGVKD. The CDR3 bases are TGTGCCATCAGGGGGTCTGATGGGACCCAGTACTTC. This codes for CAIRGSDGTQYF.

The chain combines TRBV5-5 with TRBJ2-1, with 8 bases aligning to TRBD2. This CDR3 region has 14 residues. The germline V gene encodes CDR1 SGHKS and CDR2 YYEKEE (reference sequence). V shed 6 bases and J 6 bases; nucleotides not matched to a gene: 8. CDR3 sequence reads: CASTPTAGVNEQFF. The CDR3 DNA reads as TGTGCCAGCACCCCGACAGCGGGAGTCAATGAGCAGTTCTTC.

The J gene is TRBJ2-2, the V gene TRBV7-9; TRBD1 agrees at 7 bases. The germline gives CDR1 SEHNR, CDR2 FQNEAQ (reference sequence). Losses at the gene ends were 5 bases for V and 5 bases for J; bases not matched to a gene: 11. This CDR3 region has 16 residues. The CDR3 DNA reads as TGTGCCAGCAGCCAACAGGGGCCAGCTAGGACCGGGGAGCTGTTTTTT. Its translation: CASSQQGPARTGELFF.

This chain links TRBV6-1 with TRBJ2-1; a weak D match, TRBD1 (8 bases). The CDR3 covers 15 residues. Trimming shortened V by 7 bases and J by 8 bases, and 21 bases separated the two germline ends. Looked up from germline, CDR1 is MNHNS and CDR2 is SASEGT. Here the CDR3 reads CASNRGGLLGDEQFF. CDR3 sequence (DNA): TGTGCCAGCAACAGGGGGGGGCTCCTGGGCGATGAGCAGTTCTTC.